These T cell receptor beta chains were read from a single sample in a study of T cell responses to AZD1222 COVID-19 vaccine. TCRdb's table, derived via immunoSEQ multiplex PCR, lists solely in-frame clones and lacks some. The sample shows approximately 61,000 clones, roughly four fifths of them seen only once. The sample here was peripheral blood, taken 28 days after the second AZD1222 dose. The receptor set was obtained from an adult who received the AZD1222 COVID-19 vaccine. Both conserved end residues are part of each CDR3. D genes are given only for firm matches. Clone size appears in some rows only: once, few, many, or a class for an expanded clone.

clone_size	v_call	j_call	d_call	cdr3_length	cdr3_aa	cdr3_nt
NA	TRBV4-3	TRBJ2-7	TRBD2	15	CASSQDGLARSEQYF	TGCGCCAGCAGCCAAGACGGACTAGCTAGGAGCGAGCAGTACTTC
many	TRBV19	TRBJ2-1	NA	14	CASSISSSSDEQFF	TGTGCCAGTAGTATATCGTCTAGCAGCGATGAGCAGTTCTTC
NA	TRBV30	TRBJ1-2	NA	13	CAWKPVINYGYTF	TGTGCCTGGAAGCCTGTGATTAACTATGGCTACACCTTC
NA	TRBV7-8	TRBJ2-7	NA	12	CASSPSAYEQYF	TGTGCCAGCAGCCCCTCGGCGTACGAGCAGTACTTC
NA	TRBV7-2	TRBJ2-3	NA	15	CASSLDGGATDTQYF	TGTGCCAGCAGCTTAGACGGGGGAGCAACAGATACGCAGTATTTT
few	TRBV10-3	TRBJ1-1	NA	15	CAIRKQGTMNTEAFF	TGTGCCATCAGGAAACAGGGAACGATGAACACTGAAGCTTTCTTT
NA	TRBV12-5	TRBJ1-2	NA	13	CASATARKEGYTF	TGTGCTAGTGCCACTGCTCGGAAGGAGGGCTACACCTTC
NA	TRBV5-6	TRBJ1-5	TRBD1	14	CASSYLGQGQPQHF	TGTGCCAGCAGCTACCTGGGACAGGGTCAGCCCCAGCATTTT
NA	TRBV19	TRBJ1-1	NA	12	CASSWGYTEAFF	TGTGCCAGTAGTTGGGGGTACACTGAAGCTTTCTTT
few	TRBV21-1	TRBJ2-7	NA	15	CASSKARDKSYEQYF	TGTGCCAGCAGCAAAGCCCGGGACAAGTCCTACGAGCAGTACTTC
NA	TRBV14	TRBJ2-2	NA	13	CASSQVSTGELFF	TGTGCCAGCAGCCAAGTCTCCACCGGGGAGCTGTTTTTT
NA	TRBV28	TRBJ2-4	NA	16	CASSLSGTLAKNIQYF	TGTGCCAGCAGCTTATCAGGGACCTTAGCCAAAAACATTCAGTACTTC
NA	TRBV2	TRBJ1-5	NA	13	CASSGRGGQPQHF	TGTGCCAGCAGTGGCAGGGGCGGTCAGCCCCAGCATTTT
NA	TRBV27	TRBJ2-3	TRBD1	15	CASTRGQGPTDTQYF	TGTGCCAGCACCCGGGGACAGGGACCCACAGATACGCAGTATTTT
NA	TRBV6-6	TRBJ1-4	TRBD1	18	CASSHNRDRGVTNEKLFF	TGTGCCAGCAGTCATAACCGGGACAGGGGGGTTACTAATGAAAAACTGTTTTTT
NA	TRBV28	TRBJ1-5	NA	17	CASSPSGRGYSNQPQHF	TGTGCCAGCAGTCCTTCGGGCAGAGGGTATAGCAATCAGCCCCAGCATTTT
NA	TRBV7-2	TRBJ2-7	NA	14	CASSPTRGGYEQYF	TGTGCCAGCAGCCCGACCAGGGGGGGCTACGAGCAGTACTTC
NA	TRBV9	TRBJ2-5	TRBD1	13	CASSEQGEKTQYF	TGTGCCAGCAGCGAACAGGGGGAAAAGACCCAGTACTTC
NA	TRBV12-3/TRBV12-4	TRBJ1-5	TRBD1	13	CASLTGPNQPQHF	TGTGCCAGCTTGACAGGGCCCAATCAGCCCCAGCATTTT
NA	TRBV6-5	TRBJ2-7	NA	14	CASSYNADSHEQYF	TGTGCCAGCAGTTACAACGCCGACTCGCACGAGCAGTACTTC
NA	TRBV7-3	TRBJ2-3	NA	16	CASSLYPRALTDTQYF	TGTGCCAGCAGCTTATACCCCAGGGCACTCACAGATACGCAGTATTTT
NA	TRBV19	TRBJ1-2	TRBD1	13	CASSPTGFYGYTF	TGTGCCAGTAGTCCGACAGGGTTCTATGGCTACACCTTC
NA	TRBV2	TRBJ2-7	NA	13	CASSDRSGYEQYF	TGTGCCAGCAGTGACAGGTCCGGTTACGAGCAGTACTTC
NA	TRBV5-1	TRBJ1-2	NA	18	CASSVGETFWGLGYGYTF	TGCGCCAGCAGCGTCGGAGAAACCTTCTGGGGGCTGGGCTATGGCTACACCTTC
NA	TRBV10-1	TRBJ2-3	TRBD2	18	CASSESDPGLAGEDTQYF	TGCGCCAGCAGTGAGTCCGACCCGGGACTAGCGGGAGAGGATACGCAGTATTTT
NA	TRBV7-8	TRBJ2-6	NA	18	CASSLEGPWVSGANVLTF	TGTGCCAGCAGCTTAGAGGGGCCTTGGGTCTCTGGGGCCAACGTCCTGACTTTC
NA	TRBV7-2	TRBJ2-1	TRBD2	17	CASSLPGLAGAYNEQFF	TGTGCCAGCAGCTTACCCGGACTAGCGGGGGCCTACAATGAGCAGTTCTTC
NA	TRBV3-1/TRBV3-2	TRBJ2-3	TRBD1	14	CASSPGQGTDTQYF	TGTGCCAGCAGCCCTGGACAGGGGACAGATACGCAGTATTTT
NA	TRBV5-6	TRBJ1-6	NA	15	CASSPTPGLRSPLHF	TGTGCCAGCAGCCCCACCCCAGGGTTGCGTTCACCCCTCCACTTT
NA	TRBV6-1	TRBJ1-4	TRBD1	19	CASSELGQGAQGKTEKLFF	TGTGCCAGCAGTGAACTTGGACAGGGGGCGCAAGGGAAAACTGAAAAACTGTTTTTT
NA	TRBV29-1	TRBJ2-1	TRBD2	13	CSVDRLAVNEQFF	TGCAGCGTTGACCGGCTAGCGGTGAATGAGCAGTTCTTC
NA	TRBV7-9	TRBJ2-2	NA	13	CASSFGSTGELFF	TGTGCCAGCAGCTTTGGGAGCACCGGGGAGCTGTTTTTT
NA	TRBV5-1	TRBJ2-2	NA	15	CASRTGPLNTGELFF	TGCGCCAGCAGGACCGGGCCTTTGAACACCGGGGAGCTGTTTTTT
NA	TRBV10-3	TRBJ2-7	NA	13	CAISPGYSYEQYF	TGTGCCATCAGCCCGGGTTATTCCTACGAGCAGTACTTC
NA	TRBV6-5	TRBJ2-7	TRBD1	14	CASSRTGQTYEQYF	TGTGCCAGCAGCAGGACGGGACAGACCTACGAGCAGTACTTC
NA	TRBV28	TRBJ2-6	TRBD1	19	CASSSRRGQGAGGANVLTF	TGTGCCAGCAGCTCGCGAAGGGGACAGGGGGCCGGTGGGGCCAACGTCCTGACTTTC
NA	TRBV4-1	TRBJ1-4	TRBD1	15	CASSRLGTGNEKLFF	TGCGCCAGCAGCCGCTTGGGGACAGGGAATGAAAAACTGTTTTTT